This T cell receptor (beta chain) was retrieved from a study of graft-versus-host responses after intestinal transplantation. Background on the study: Transplant types were multivisceral, liver-intestinal, or isolated intestinal. Induction using anti-thymocyte globulin, followed by tacrolimus and steroids for approximately 3 years, was given to all recipients.

Study-wide findings and caveats: Among recipient marrow samples, GvH clones were found; some appeared first in ileum or blood. After transplant, early declines in HvG clones were associated with peak levels of circulating GvH clones.

Produced via immunoSEQ multiplex PCR; TCRdb's table is partial and in-frame only. The table lists tens of thousands of clones, nearly 95% of them singletons, with more than 2% in the top ten. A single count supports this clone. Its antigen is currently unknown. Different DNA sequences within this sample yield the same CDR3. The sample consisted of unstimulated CD4+ T cells sorted from spleen or lymph node cells, taken before transplant. The clonotype originates from a human donor who was the organ donor for an intestinal transplant.

The CDR3 spells CASRDRGSYEQYF. The CDR3, as DNA: TGTGCCAGCAGGGACCGGGGTTCCTACGAGCAGTACTTC. This rearrangement joins TRBV28 to TRBJ2-7, with D perhaps TRBD2 (5 bases). Germline CDR1 is MDHEN and CDR2 is SYDVKM. V shed 6 bases and J shed 1 base, with 10 bases lying between them. This CDR3 region has 13 residues.